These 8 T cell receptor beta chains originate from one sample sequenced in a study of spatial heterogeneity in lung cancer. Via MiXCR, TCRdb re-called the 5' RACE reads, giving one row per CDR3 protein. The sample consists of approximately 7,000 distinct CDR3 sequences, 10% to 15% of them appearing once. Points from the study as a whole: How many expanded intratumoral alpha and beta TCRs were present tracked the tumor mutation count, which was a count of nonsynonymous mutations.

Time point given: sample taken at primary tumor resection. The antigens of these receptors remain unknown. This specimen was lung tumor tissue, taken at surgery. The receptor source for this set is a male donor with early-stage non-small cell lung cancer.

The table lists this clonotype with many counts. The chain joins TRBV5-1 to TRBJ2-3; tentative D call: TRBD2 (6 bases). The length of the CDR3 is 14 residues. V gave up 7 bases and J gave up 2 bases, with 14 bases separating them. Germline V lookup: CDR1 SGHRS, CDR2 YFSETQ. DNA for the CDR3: TGCGCCAGCGGACCGGGACTGCTCACAGATACGCAGTATTTT. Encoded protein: CASGPGLLTDTQYF. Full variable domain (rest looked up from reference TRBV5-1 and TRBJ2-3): KAGVTQTPRYLIKTRGQQVTLSCSPISGHRSVSWYQQTPGQGLQFLFEYFSETQRNKGNFPGRFSGRQFSNSRSEMNVSTLELGDSALYLCASGPGLLTDTQYFGPGTRLTVL.

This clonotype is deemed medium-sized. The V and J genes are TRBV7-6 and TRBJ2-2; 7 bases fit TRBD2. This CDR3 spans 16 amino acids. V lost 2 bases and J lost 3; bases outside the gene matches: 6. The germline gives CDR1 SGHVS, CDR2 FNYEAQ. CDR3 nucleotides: TGTGCCAGCAGCTTATCGAGAGGGAGGGACACCGGGGAGCTGTTTTTT. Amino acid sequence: CASSLSRGRDTGELFF.

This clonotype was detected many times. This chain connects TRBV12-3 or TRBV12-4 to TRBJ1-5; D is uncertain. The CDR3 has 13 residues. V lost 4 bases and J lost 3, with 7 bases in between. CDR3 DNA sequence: TGTGCCAGCAGTTACTCCCCCAATCAGCCCCAGCATTTT. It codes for CASSYSPNQPQHF.

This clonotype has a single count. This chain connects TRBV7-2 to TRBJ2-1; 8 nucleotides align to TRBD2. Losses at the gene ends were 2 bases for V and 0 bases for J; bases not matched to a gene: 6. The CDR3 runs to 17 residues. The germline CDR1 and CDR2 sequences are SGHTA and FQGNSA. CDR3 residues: CASSLNSGVYSYNEQFF. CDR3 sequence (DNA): TGTGCCAGCAGCTTAAATAGCGGGGTCTACTCCTACAATGAGCAGTTCTTC.

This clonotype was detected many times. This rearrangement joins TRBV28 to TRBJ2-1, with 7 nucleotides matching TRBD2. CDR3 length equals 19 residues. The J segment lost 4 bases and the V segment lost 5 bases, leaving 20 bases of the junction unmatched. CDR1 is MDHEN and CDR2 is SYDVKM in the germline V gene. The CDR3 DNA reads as TGTGCCAGCAGTCTAGACAGACTAGCCACTCGGGCGGGGTACAATGAGCAGTTCTTC. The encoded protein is CASSLDRLATRAGYNEQFF.

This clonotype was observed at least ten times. The CDR3 DNA reads TGCGCCAGCAGCTTGGCTGGGGTGGGCAATCAGCCCCAGCATTTT. Amino acids: CASSLAGVGNQPQHF. This chain joins TRBV5-1 and TRBJ1-5; unclear D gene. This CDR3 has 15 amino acids. Per germline, CDR1 SGHRS and CDR2 YFSETQ. Trimming stripped 0 bases from V and 2 bases from J, with 9 bases between. Complete variable domain (other parts from reference TRBV5-1 and TRBJ1-5): KAGVTQTPRYLIKTRGQQVTLSCSPISGHRSVSWYQQTPGQGLQFLFEYFSETQRNKGNFPGRFSGRQFSNSRSEMNVSTLELGDSALYLCASSLAGVGNQPQHFGDGTRLSIL.

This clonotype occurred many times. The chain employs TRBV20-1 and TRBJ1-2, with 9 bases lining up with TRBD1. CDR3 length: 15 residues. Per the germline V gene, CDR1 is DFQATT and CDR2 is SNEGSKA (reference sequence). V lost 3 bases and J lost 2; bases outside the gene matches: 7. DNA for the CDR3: TGCAGTGCTAGCGGACAGGGGACAACGAACTATGGCTACACCTTC. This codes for CSASGQGTTNYGYTF.

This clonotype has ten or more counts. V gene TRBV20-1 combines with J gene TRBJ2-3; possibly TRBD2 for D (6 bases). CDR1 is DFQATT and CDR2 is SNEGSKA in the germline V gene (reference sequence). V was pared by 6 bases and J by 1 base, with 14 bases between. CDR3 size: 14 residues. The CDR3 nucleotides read TGCAGTGCCCACTCCGGGGGTGGCACAGATACGCAGTATTTT. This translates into CSAHSGGGTDTQYF.